The entry below describes one T cell receptor (beta chain). Its antigen is as yet unknown. This sample was included in a study of T cell responses to AZD1222 COVID-19 vaccine. Findings of the study overall: Clonal diversity was possibly underestimated; the donors were predominantly white British and more often female.

Using immunoSEQ multiplex PCR, the repertoire was profiled, and TCRdb retains in-frame clones only, with some absent. The sample has approximately 70,000 clones, 80% to 85% seen once; the top ten hold 8% to 10%. Trimming took off 0 bases at V and 0 bases at J, with 12 bases between the two ends. The CDR3 runs 16 residues. The germline V gene encodes CDR1 SGHRS and CDR2 YFSETQ. The sequence derives from an adult in good health. The chain joins TRBV5-1 to TRBJ1-1; D might be TRBD1 (6 bases). The specimen was peripheral blood, collected on day 0 of AZD1222 vaccination. The CDR3 sequence is CASSLDAGGLNTEAFF. CDR3 DNA: TGCGCCAGCAGCTTGGATGCGGGGGGCCTGAACACTGAAGCTTTCTTT.